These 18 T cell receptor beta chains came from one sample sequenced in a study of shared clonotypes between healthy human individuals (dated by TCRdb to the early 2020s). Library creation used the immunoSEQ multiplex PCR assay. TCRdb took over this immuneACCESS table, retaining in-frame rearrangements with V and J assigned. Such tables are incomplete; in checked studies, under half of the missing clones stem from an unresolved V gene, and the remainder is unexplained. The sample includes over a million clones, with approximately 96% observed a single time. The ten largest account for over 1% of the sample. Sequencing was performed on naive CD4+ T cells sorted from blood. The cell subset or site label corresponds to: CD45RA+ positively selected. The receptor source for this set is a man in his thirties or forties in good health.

The CDR3 DNA reads TGTGCCAGCAGCTGGAGGACAGGGACTCAGGAGACCCAGTACTTC. Translation gives CASSWRTGTQETQYF. This sequence joins TRBV5-4 and TRBJ2-5, with 8 bases identical to TRBD1. Per the germline V gene, CDR1 is SGHNT and CDR2 is YYREEE (reference sequence). CDR3 length equals 15 residues. Trimming at V came to 3 bases and at J to 5 bases, leaving 9 bases not matched to a gene.

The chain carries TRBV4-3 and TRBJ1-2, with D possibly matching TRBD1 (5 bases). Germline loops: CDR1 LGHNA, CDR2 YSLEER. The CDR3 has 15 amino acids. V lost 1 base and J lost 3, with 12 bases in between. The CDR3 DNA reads TGCGCCAGCAGCCAAGCCAGGGCCGTCGACTATGGCTACACCTTC. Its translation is CASSQARAVDYGYTF.

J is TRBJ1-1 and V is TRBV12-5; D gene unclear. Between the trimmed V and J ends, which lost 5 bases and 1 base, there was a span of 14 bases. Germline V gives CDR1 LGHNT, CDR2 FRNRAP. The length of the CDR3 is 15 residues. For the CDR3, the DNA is TGTGCTAGTGGTCCCCCAGGAGGGAAGAACACTGAAGCTTTCTTT. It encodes CASGPPGGKNTEAFF.

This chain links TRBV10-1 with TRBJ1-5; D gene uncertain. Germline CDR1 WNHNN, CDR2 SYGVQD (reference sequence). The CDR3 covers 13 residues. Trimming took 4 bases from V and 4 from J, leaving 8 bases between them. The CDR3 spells CASSAEVNQPQHF. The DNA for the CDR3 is TGCGCCAGCAGTGCGGAAGTAAATCAGCCCCAGCATTTT.

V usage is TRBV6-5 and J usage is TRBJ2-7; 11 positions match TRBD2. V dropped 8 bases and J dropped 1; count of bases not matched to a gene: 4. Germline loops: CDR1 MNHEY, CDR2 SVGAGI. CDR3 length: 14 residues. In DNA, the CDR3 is TGTGCCAGCGCAAGGACTAGCGGGTCCTACGAGCAGTACTTC. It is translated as CASARTSGSYEQYF.

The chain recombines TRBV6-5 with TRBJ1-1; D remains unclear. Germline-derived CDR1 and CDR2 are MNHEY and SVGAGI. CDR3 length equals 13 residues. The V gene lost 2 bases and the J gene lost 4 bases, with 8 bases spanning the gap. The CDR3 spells CASSYNLLTEAFF. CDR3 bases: TGTGCCAGCAGTTACAATCTCCTCACTGAAGCTTTCTTT.

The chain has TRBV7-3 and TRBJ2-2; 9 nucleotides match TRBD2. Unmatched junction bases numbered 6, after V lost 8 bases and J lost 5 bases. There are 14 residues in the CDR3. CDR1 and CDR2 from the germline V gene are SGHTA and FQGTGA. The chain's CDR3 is CASAAGGPTGELFF. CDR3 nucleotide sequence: TGTGCCAGCGCGGCGGGAGGGCCTACCGGGGAGCTGTTTTTT.

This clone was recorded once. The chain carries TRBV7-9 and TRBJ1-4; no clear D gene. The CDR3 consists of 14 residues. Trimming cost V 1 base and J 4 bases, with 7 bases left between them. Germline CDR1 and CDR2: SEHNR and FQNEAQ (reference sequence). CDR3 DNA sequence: TGTGCCAGCAGCTTAGGAGAATATAATGAAAAACTGTTTTTT. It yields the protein CASSLGEYNEKLFF.

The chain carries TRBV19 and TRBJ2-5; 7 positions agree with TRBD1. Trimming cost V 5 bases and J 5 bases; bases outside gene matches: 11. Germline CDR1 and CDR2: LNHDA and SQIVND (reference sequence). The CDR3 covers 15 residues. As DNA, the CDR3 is TGTGCCAGTAGTTTGAGACAGGGTGGATCGGAGACCCAGTACTTC. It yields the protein CASSLRQGGSETQYF.

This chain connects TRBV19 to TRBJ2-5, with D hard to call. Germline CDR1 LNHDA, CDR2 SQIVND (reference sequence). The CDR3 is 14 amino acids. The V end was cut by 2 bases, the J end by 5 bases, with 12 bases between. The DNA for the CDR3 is TGTGCCAGTAGTATACGACTCCAAGTGGAGACCCAGTACTTC. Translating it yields CASSIRLQVETQYF.

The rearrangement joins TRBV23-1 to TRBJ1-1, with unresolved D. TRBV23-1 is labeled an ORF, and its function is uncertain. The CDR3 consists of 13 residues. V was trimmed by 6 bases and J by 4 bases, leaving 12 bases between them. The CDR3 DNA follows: TGCGCCAGCAGGCCCCACCGATCCACTGAAGCTTTCTTT. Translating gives CASRPHRSTEAFF.

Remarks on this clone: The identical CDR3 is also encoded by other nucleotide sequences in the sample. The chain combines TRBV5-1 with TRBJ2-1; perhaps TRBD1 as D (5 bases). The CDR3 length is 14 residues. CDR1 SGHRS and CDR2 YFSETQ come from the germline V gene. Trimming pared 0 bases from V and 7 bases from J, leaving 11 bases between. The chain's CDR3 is CASSLASAGNEQFF. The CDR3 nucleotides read TGCGCCAGCAGCTTGGCGAGTGCAGGGAATGAGCAGTTCTTC.

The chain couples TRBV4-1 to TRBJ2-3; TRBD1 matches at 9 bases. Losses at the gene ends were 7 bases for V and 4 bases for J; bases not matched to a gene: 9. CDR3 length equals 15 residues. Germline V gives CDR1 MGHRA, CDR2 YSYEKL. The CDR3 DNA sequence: TGCGCCAGCAACGGGGGACAGGGCGCGGCAGATACGCAGTATTTT. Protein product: CASNGGQGAADTQYF.

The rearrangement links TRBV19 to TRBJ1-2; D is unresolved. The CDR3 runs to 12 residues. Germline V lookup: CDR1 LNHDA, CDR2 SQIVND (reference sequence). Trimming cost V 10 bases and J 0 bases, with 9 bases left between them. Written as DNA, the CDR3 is TGTGCCATCTCAGATGCTAACTATGGCTACACCTTC. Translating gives CAISDANYGYTF.

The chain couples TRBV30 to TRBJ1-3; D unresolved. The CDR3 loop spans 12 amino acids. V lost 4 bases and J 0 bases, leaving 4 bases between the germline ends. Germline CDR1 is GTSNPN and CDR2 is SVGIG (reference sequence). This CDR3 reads CAWTYSGNTIYF. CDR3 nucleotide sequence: TGTGCCTGGACCTACTCTGGAAACACCATATATTTT.

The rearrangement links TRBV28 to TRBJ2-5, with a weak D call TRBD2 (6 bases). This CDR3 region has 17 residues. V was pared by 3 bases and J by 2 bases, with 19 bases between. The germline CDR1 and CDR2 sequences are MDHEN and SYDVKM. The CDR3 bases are TGTGCCAGCAGTTTCTACCCGGGAGTAGACTCACAAGAGACCCAGTACTTC. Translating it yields CASSFYPGVDSQETQYF.

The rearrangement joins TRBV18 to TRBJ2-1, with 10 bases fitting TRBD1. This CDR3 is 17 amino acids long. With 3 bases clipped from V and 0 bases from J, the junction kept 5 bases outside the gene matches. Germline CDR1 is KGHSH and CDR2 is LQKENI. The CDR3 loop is CASSPRDRGGSYNEQFF. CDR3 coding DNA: TGTGCCAGCTCACCCCGGGACAGGGGCGGCTCCTACAATGAGCAGTTCTTC. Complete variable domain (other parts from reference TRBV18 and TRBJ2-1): NAGVMQNPRHLVRRRGQEARLRCSPMKGHSHVYWYRQLPEEGLKFMVYLQKENIIDESGMPKERFSAEFPKEGPSILRIQQVVRGDSAAYFCASSPRDRGGSYNEQFFGPGTRLTVL.

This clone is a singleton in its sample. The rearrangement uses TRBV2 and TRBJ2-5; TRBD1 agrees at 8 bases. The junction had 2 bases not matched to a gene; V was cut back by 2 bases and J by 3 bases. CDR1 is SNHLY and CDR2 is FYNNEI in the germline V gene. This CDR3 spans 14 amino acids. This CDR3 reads CASSENRGEETQYF. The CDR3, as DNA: TGTGCCAGCAGTGAAAACAGGGGGGAAGAGACCCAGTACTTC.